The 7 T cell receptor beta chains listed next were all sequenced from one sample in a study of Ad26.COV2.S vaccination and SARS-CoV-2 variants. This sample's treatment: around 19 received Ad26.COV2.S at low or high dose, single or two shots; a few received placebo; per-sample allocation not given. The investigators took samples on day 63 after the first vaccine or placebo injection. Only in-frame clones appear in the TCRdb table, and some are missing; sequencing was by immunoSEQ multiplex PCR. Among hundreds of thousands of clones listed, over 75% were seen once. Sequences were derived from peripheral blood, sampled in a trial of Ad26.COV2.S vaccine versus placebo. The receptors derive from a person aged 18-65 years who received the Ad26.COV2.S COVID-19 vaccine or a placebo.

CDR3 DNA sequence: TGCGCCAGCAGCTTGGTTGGGTTTGGACAGGGGGTTGTGGGCAATCAGCCCCAGCATTTT. This codes for CASSLVGFGQGVVGNQPQHF. The genes are TRBV5-1 and TRBJ1-5; 10 bases line up with TRBD1. V lost 0 bases and J lost 2; bases outside the gene matches: 14. Germline CDR1 and CDR2: SGHRS and YFSETQ. The CDR3 is made up of 20 amino acids. Combining the CDR3 with reference TRBV5-1 and TRBJ1-5 gives the whole variable domain KAGVTQTPRYLIKTRGQQVTLSCSPISGHRSVSWYQQTPGQGLQFLFEYFSETQRNKGNFPGRFSGRQFSNSRSEMNVSTLELGDSALYLCASSLVGFGQGVVGNQPQHFGDGTRLSIL.

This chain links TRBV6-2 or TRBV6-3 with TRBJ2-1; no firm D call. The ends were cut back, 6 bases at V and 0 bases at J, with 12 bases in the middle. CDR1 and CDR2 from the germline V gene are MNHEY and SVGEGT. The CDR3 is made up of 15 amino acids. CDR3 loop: CASSLVSASYNEQFF. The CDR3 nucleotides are TGTGCCAGCAGCCTCGTCTCGGCCTCCTACAATGAGCAGTTCTTC.

CDR3 DNA: TGTGCCAGCAGCTTAGGAAATTCTGGAAACACCATATATTTT. Translation gives CASSLGNSGNTIYF. The chain carries TRBV7-2 and TRBJ1-3; unclear D gene. From germline, CDR1 is SGHTA and CDR2 FQGNSA. The germline V and J ends were trimmed by 1 base and 1 base, with 5 bases remaining between them. The CDR3 totals 14 residues.

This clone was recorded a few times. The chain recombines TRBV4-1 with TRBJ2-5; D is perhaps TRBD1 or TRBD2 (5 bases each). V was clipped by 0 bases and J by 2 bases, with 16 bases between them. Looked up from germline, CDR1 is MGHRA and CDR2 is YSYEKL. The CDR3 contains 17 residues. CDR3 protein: CASSQDPSGTLQETQYF. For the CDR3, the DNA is TGCGCCAGCAGCCAAGATCCCTCCGGGACCCTACAAGAGACCCAGTACTTC.

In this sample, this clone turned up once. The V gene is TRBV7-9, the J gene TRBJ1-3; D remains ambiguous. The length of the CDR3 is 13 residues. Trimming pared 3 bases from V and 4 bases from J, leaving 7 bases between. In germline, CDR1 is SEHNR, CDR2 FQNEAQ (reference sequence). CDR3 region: CASSFLGGNTIYF. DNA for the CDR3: TGTGCCAGCAGCTTCCTCGGGGGAAACACCATATATTTT.

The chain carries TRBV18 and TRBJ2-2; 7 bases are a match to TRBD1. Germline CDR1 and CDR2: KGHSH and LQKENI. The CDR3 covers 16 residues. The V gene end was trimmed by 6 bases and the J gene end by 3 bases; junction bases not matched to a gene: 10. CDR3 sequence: CASSRMTGIDTGELFF. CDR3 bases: TGTGCCAGCTCGAGAATGACAGGGATAGACACCGGGGAGCTGTTTTTT.

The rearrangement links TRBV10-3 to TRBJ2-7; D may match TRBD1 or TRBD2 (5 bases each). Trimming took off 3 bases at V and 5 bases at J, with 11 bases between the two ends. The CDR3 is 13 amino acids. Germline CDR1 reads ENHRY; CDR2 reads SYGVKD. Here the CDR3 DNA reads TGTGCCATCAGTGATTATATGGGGGACGAGCAGTACTTC. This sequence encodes CAISDYMGDEQYF.